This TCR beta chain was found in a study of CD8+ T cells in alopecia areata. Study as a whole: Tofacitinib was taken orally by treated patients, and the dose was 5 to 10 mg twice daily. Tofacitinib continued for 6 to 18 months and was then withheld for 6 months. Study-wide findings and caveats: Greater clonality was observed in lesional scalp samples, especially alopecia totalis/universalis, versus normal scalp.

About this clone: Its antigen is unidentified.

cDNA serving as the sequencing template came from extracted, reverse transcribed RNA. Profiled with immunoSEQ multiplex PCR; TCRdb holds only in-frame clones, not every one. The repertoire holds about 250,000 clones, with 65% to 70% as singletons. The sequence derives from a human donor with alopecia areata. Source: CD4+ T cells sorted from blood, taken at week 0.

The CDR3 nucleotides are TGTGCCAGCAGTTACACCAGGGTTGAGACCCAGTACTTC. The encoded protein is CASSYTRVETQYF. The chain carries TRBV6-5 and TRBJ2-5; D may be TRBD1 (5 bases). Germline-derived CDR1 and CDR2 are MNHEY and SVGAGI. V shed 2 bases and J shed 5 bases, with 9 bases lying between them. The length of the CDR3 is 13 residues.